This entry lists 26 T cell receptor beta chains sequenced from one sample in a study of T cell responses to AZD1222 COVID-19 vaccine. Profiling relied on immunoSEQ multiplex PCR, and the TCRdb table lists in-frame clones only, not all of them. The table includes just under 85,000 clones, about 84% detected once. Source: peripheral blood, taken on day 0 of AZD1222 vaccination. All receptors come from an adult in good health.

The V and J genes are TRBV7-9 and TRBJ2-5, with a possible D match to TRBD1 (6 bases). With 5 bases removed from V and 4 bases from J, the gap between germline ends came to 11 bases. Per the germline V gene, CDR1 is SEHNR and CDR2 is FQNEAQ (reference sequence). The CDR3 has 13 residues. In DNA, the CDR3 is TGTGCCAGCAGCGGGGGCGCTTTAGAGACCCAGTACTTC. It is translated as CASSGGALETQYF.

The chain employs TRBV4-2 and TRBJ2-3; D is undetermined. Trimming took off 1 base at V and 2 bases at J, with 19 bases between the two ends. The germline CDR1 and CDR2 sequences are LGHNA and YNFKEQ. There are 18 residues in the CDR3. CDR3 amino acids: CASSQGDFTASITDTQYF. Here the CDR3 DNA reads TGTGCCAGCAGCCAAGGAGATTTTACTGCCAGTATCACAGATACGCAGTATTTT.

The chain couples TRBV11-2 to TRBJ2-7; D perhaps matches TRBD1 (7 bases). V was trimmed by 1 base and J by 3 bases, leaving 10 bases between them. Germline V gives CDR1 SGHAT, CDR2 FQNNGV. The CDR3 has 14 amino acids. CDR3 DNA sequence: TGTGCCAGCAGCTTAGGCCAGGGGGGCTACGAGCAGTACTTC. Protein sequence: CASSLGQGGYEQYF.

The CDR3 coding sequence is TGTGCCAGCAGCTTAACGGGTGCTGCCAATACGCAGTATTTT. Its translation: CASSLTGAANTQYF. J is TRBJ2-3 and V is TRBV7-3, with no clear D. The germline gives CDR1 SGHTA, CDR2 FQGTGA. This CDR3 has 14 residues. The V end was cut by 0 bases, the J end by 7 bases, with 11 bases between.

The chain carries TRBV4-3 and TRBJ2-2; 9 bases are a match to TRBD1. CDR3 length equals 14 residues. CDR1 is LGHNA, CDR2 YSLEER, per germline. With 6 bases clipped from V and 3 bases from J, the junction kept 2 bases outside the gene matches. CDR3 sequence: CASRRTGDTGELFF. The DNA of the CDR3 is TGCGCCAGCAGGCGGACAGGGGACACCGGGGAGCTGTTTTTT.

CDR3 residues: CSASTIFNYGYTF. The CDR3 coding sequence is TGCAGTGCTAGTACCATCTTTAACTATGGCTACACCTTC. V is TRBV20-1 and J is TRBJ1-2, with unresolved D. This CDR3 is built from 13 residues. V was shortened by 3 bases and J by 1 base, with 9 bases between the two germline ends. The germline V gene has CDR1 DFQATT and CDR2 SNEGSKA (reference sequence).

The chain combines TRBV5-4 with TRBJ2-5; 9 positions agree with TRBD2. Trimming cost V 4 bases and J 0 bases; bases outside gene matches: 19. This CDR3 is built from 20 residues. The germline CDR1 and CDR2 sequences are SGHNT and YYREEE (reference sequence). This CDR3 is CASSLVVSGGSGAYQETQYF. CDR3 sequence (DNA): TGTGCCAGCAGCCTGGTTGTTAGCGGGGGCTCGGGGGCGTACCAAGAGACCCAGTACTTC. The variable domain in full, with the rest retrieved from reference TRBV5-4 and TRBJ2-5, is ETGVTQSPTHLIKTRGQQVTLRCSSQSGHNTVSWYQQALGQGPQFIFQYYREEENGRGNFPPRFSGLQFPNYSSELNVNALELDDSALYLCASSLVVSGGSGAYQETQYFGPGTRLLVL.

The chain links TRBV5-1 to TRBJ2-3; 8 bases are shared with TRBD1. Trimming at V came to 7 bases and at J to 2 bases, leaving 12 bases not matched to a gene. This CDR3 region has 16 residues. Germline V gene lookup returns CDR1 SGHRS and CDR2 YFSETQ. DNA of the CDR3: TGCGCCAGCTCAAGTCCCCAGGGGGCCCTCACAGATACGCAGTATTTT. Translated: CASSSPQGALTDTQYF.

J is TRBJ1-3 and V is TRBV3-1 (or the pseudogene TRBV3-2); D unresolved. V lost 7 bases and J 0 bases, leaving 13 bases between the germline ends. CDR1 and CDR2 from the germline V gene are LGHDT and YNNKEL (reference sequence). The CDR3 extends over 15 amino acids. The CDR3 sequence is CASTITGGSGNTIYF. In nucleotides, the CDR3 is TGTGCCAGCACCATTACTGGAGGCTCTGGAAACACCATATATTTT.

This chain uses TRBV6-2 or TRBV6-3 with TRBJ1-5; 9 bases match TRBD1. The length of the CDR3 is 17 residues. Germline loops: CDR1 MNHEY, CDR2 SVGEGT. The V segment lost 2 bases and the J segment 1 base; nucleotides outside the gene matches: 6. CDR3 sequence (DNA): TGTGCCAGCAGTTACGGGGTACAGGGGGCGAGCAATCAGCCCCAGCATTTT. Protein sequence: CASSYGVQGASNQPQHF.

The chain combines TRBV5-5 with TRBJ1-5; D not certain. Trimming left V 0 bases short and J 0 bases short, with 4 bases between. From germline, CDR1 is SGHKS and CDR2 YYEKEE (reference sequence). CDR3 length: 14 amino acids. In nucleotides, the CDR3 is TGTGCCAGCAGCTTGGATTATAGCAATCAGCCCCAGCATTTT. It yields the protein CASSLDYSNQPQHF.

The V and J genes are TRBV2 and TRBJ1-6; TRBD1 agrees at 10 bases. The CDR3 sequence is 18 residues long. Germline V gene sequence: CDR1 SNHLY, CDR2 FYNNEI. V dropped 6 bases and J dropped 0; count of bases not matched to a gene: 8. CDR3 region: CASRSPRTGGSYNSPLHF. DNA for the CDR3: TGTGCCAGCAGATCGCCAAGGACAGGGGGCTCCTATAATTCACCCCTCCACTTT.

The gene calls are TRBV18 and TRBJ1-6; a weak D match, TRBD1 (5 bases). Germline values: CDR1 KGHSH, CDR2 LQKENI. This CDR3 comprises 15 residues. V was clipped by 5 bases and J by 4 bases, with 12 bases between them. CDR3 DNA: TGTGCCAGCTCATCTGGGACTGTTTATAATTCACCCCTCCACTTT. This gives the protein CASSSGTVYNSPLHF.

This chain uses TRBV6-5 with TRBJ1-3; possible D gene TRBD1, 5 bases. Looked up from germline, CDR1 is MNHEY and CDR2 is SVGAGI. Trimming removed 7 bases from V and 0 bases from J, with 10 bases in between. This CDR3 has 14 amino acids. The CDR3 protein is CASTHQGSGNTIYF. CDR3 sequence (DNA): TGTGCCAGCACCCACCAGGGCTCTGGAAACACCATATATTTT.

CDR3 DNA sequence: TGTGCCTGGAGCCCCCAGGGACAGGATGAAAAACTGTTTTTT. This gives the protein CAWSPQGQDEKLFF. The chain joins TRBV30 to TRBJ1-4; 8 bases fit TRBD1. Germline V gives CDR1 GTSNPN, CDR2 SVGIG (reference sequence). With 3 bases clipped from V and 6 bases from J, the junction kept 6 bases outside the gene matches. The CDR3 spans 14 residues. Based on the CDR3 plus reference TRBV30 and TRBJ1-4, the full variable domain is SQTIHQWPATLVQPVGSPLSLECTVEGTSNPNLYWYRQAAGRGLQLLFYSVGIGQISSEVPQNLSASRPQDRQFILSSKKLLLSDSGFYLCAWSPQGQDEKLFFGSGTQLSVL.

The chain uses TRBV5-1 and TRBJ1-4, with D unresolved. Germline-derived CDR1 and CDR2 are SGHRS and YFSETQ. Between the trimmed V and J ends, which lost 6 bases and 2 bases, there was a span of 11 bases. The CDR3 runs 14 residues. Written as DNA, the CDR3 is TGCGCCAGCACCCGCTCGGGTACTAATGAAAAACTGTTTTTT. This gives the protein CASTRSGTNEKLFF. Full variable domain (missing parts from reference TRBV5-1 and TRBJ1-4): KAGVTQTPRYLIKTRGQQVTLSCSPISGHRSVSWYQQTPGQGLQFLFEYFSETQRNKGNFPGRFSGRQFSNSRSEMNVSTLELGDSALYLCASTRSGTNEKLFFGSGTQLSVL.

This chain connects TRBV10-2 to TRBJ2-1; 7 bases fit TRBD2. Germline trimming cut 3 bases from V and 7 bases from J; bases unmatched to any gene: 9. Germline CDR1 is WSHSY and CDR2 is SAAADI. This CDR3 has 15 residues. CDR3 in amino acids: CASSELGRERNEQFF. DNA for the CDR3: TGCGCCAGCAGTGAATTGGGGCGGGAGCGGAATGAGCAGTTCTTC.

V gene TRBV28 combines with J gene TRBJ1-2, with D perhaps TRBD1 (6 bases). The CDR3 is 14 residues long. V dropped 3 bases and J dropped 5 bases, with 13 bases sitting between them. Germline loops: CDR1 MDHEN, CDR2 SYDVKM. CDR3 in DNA: TGTGCCAGCAGTTTCCGGACAGACGTATATGGCTACACCTTC. The encoded protein is CASSFRTDVYGYTF.

V and J are TRBV5-1 and TRBJ2-7; TRBD1 matches at 8 bases. Germline CDR1 is SGHRS and CDR2 is YFSETQ. The CDR3 runs 14 residues. Trimming at V came to 6 bases and at J to 0 bases, leaving 5 bases not matched to a gene. CDR3 DNA sequence: TGCGCCAGCACGGGACAGGCGAACTCCTACGAGCAGTACTTC. This gives the protein CASTGQANSYEQYF.

The chain couples TRBV6-5 to TRBJ2-3; possible D gene TRBD2, 5 bases. The germline CDR1 and CDR2 sequences are MNHEY and SVGAGI. This CDR3 has 16 residues. V lost 4 bases and J lost 3, with 17 bases in between. CDR3: CASSSPGGSDTDTQYF. The CDR3 DNA sequence: TGTGCCAGCAGTTCGCCAGGTGGGAGTGATACAGATACGCAGTATTTT.

The rearrangement links TRBV3-1 (or the pseudogene TRBV3-2) to TRBJ1-1, with TRBD1 matching over 10 bases. Germline-derived CDR1 and CDR2 are LGHDT and YNNKEL (reference sequence). The CDR3 contains 14 residues. V shed 6 bases and J 7 bases; nucleotides not matched to a gene: 8. The CDR3 coding sequence is TGTGCCAGCAGTCCCGGGACAGGGGCCCGTGAAGCTTTCTTT. Its translation is CASSPGTGAREAFF.

CDR3 nucleotides: TGTGCCTGGGACGATCAGTGGAACACTGAAGCTTTCTTT. Its translation: CAWDDQWNTEAFF. V usage is TRBV30 and J usage is TRBJ1-1; the D is unclear. Germline V lookup: CDR1 GTSNPN, CDR2 SVGIG (reference sequence). This CDR3 has 13 residues. The V gene lost 5 bases and the J gene lost 1 base, with 11 bases spanning the gap.

The chain uses TRBV9 and TRBJ1-1; D might be TRBD1 (6 bases). The CDR3 extends over 14 amino acids. V lost 2 bases, J lost 4 bases, and 12 bases lay in between. Per the germline V gene, CDR1 is SGDLS and CDR2 is YYNGEE. In DNA, the CDR3 is TGTGCCAGCAGCGTTACAGGGCTGGGCACTGAAGCTTTCTTT. Its translation is CASSVTGLGTEAFF.

V is TRBV7-9 and J is TRBJ1-1, with 11 bases lining up with TRBD1. From germline, CDR1 is SEHNR and CDR2 FQNEAQ (reference sequence). This CDR3 is 15 amino acids long. Trimming at V came to 10 bases and at J to 5 bases, leaving 12 bases not matched to a gene. CDR3 residues: CATAPGQGAGTEAFF. Here the CDR3 DNA reads TGTGCCACCGCGCCAGGACAGGGGGCAGGGACTGAAGCTTTCTTT.

The genes are TRBV9 and TRBJ2-5; 9 bases align to TRBD2. Germline CDR1 SGDLS, CDR2 YYNGEE. The CDR3 loop spans 15 amino acids. J lost 1 base, V lost 10 bases, and 11 bases had no gene match. The CDR3 protein is CARGGGTPIQETQYF. CDR3 DNA: TGTGCCCGCGGGGGGGGGACCCCTATCCAAGAGACCCAGTACTTC.

The chain is built from TRBV6-5 and TRBJ1-1; 7 bases line up with TRBD1. Germline V gene sequence: CDR1 MNHEY, CDR2 SVGAGI. CDR3 length equals 14 residues. J was trimmed by 5 bases and V by 6 bases; bases with no gene match: 9. CDR3 DNA sequence: TGTGCCAGCAGATCTCGTGGGACAGTTACTGAAGCTTTCTTT. It translates to CASRSRGTVTEAFF.